This is a list of T cell receptor beta chains from one sample in a study of OX40 agonist ivuxolimab in advanced cancers. Sequencing used immunoSEQ multiplex PCR; TCRdb keeps in-frame clones, though not all of them. In the table there are over 85,000 clones, about nine tenths of which are singletons. The sequenced sample was CD4+ or CD8+ T cells sorted from blood, obtained in a trial of the OX40 agonist ivuxolimab. These receptor sequences come from an adult with an advanced solid tumor such as melanoma, head and neck, liver or kidney cancer. The CDR3 runs from the conserved cysteine through the conserved F or W. Fields, in order: clone size, V gene, D gene, J gene, CDR3 protein, CDR3 DNA. A D gene is named only where the DNA matches it firmly. Not all rows give a size; the values are once, few, many and, for expanded clones, a class.

>-|TRBV19|-|TRBJ2-7
CASSGKAYYEQYF
TGTGCCAGTAGTGGAAAGGCTTACTACGAGCAGTACTTC
>-|TRBV19|TRBD1|TRBJ1-5
CASSKDRVSQPQHF
TGTGCCAGTAGTAAAGACAGGGTAAGTCAGCCCCAGCATTTT
>-|TRBV29-1|-|TRBJ2-5
CSVAEETQYF
TGCAGCGTTGCAGAAGAGACCCAGTACTTC
>-|TRBV7-2|-|TRBJ2-6
CASSSATTGANVLTF
TGTGCCAGCAGCTCCGCAACGACTGGGGCCAACGTCCTGACTTTC
>-|TRBV15|TRBD2|TRBJ2-1
CATSRWRTSGIASVHNEQFF
TGTGCCACCAGCAGATGGAGGACTAGCGGGATCGCAAGCGTACACAATGAGCAGTTCTTC
>-|TRBV4-1|TRBD1|TRBJ2-5
CASSQDRTGGWETQYF
TGCGCCAGCAGCCAAGATCGTACAGGGGGATGGGAGACCCAGTACTTC
>-|TRBV28|-|TRBJ2-2
CASSLDWVGHGELFF
TGTGCCAGCAGTTTAGATTGGGTGGGGCACGGGGAGCTGTTTTTT
>-|TRBV6-5|-|TRBJ2-3
CASGTRGDTQYF
TGTGCCAGCGGTACCCGGGGCGATACGCAGTATTTT
>-|TRBV5-1|-|TRBJ1-1
CASSLDPVGDTEAFF
TGCGCCAGCAGCTTGGATCCGGTTGGGGACACTGAAGCTTTCTTT
>-|TRBV5-1|TRBD1|TRBJ2-7
CASSITGGSSYEQYF
TGCGCCAGCAGTATTACAGGGGGGAGCTCCTACGAGCAGTACTTC
>-|TRBV5-1|-|TRBJ1-1
CASSSVQGQNTEAFF
TGCGCCAGCAGCTCGGTACAGGGACAGAACACTGAAGCTTTCTTT
>-|TRBV30|-|TRBJ2-3
CAWSRDNQRDTQYF
TGTGCCTGGAGTCGGGACAACCAGAGAGATACGCAGTATTTT
>-|TRBV7-9|-|TRBJ1-2
CASSLAGQSYGYTF
TGTGCCAGCAGCTTAGCCGGGCAGTCCTATGGCTACACCTTC
>-|TRBV2|-|TRBJ1-2
CASKDRGAYGYTF
TGTGCCAGCAAGGATAGGGGCGCGTATGGCTACACCTTC
>-|TRBV7-9|TRBD2|TRBJ2-2
CASSLGAGVNTGELFF
TGTGCCAGCAGCTTAGGGGCGGGGGTCAACACCGGGGAGCTGTTTTTT
>-|TRBV6-6|-|TRBJ1-1
CASSYGRNTEAFF
TGTGCCAGCAGTTACGGGAGGAACACTGAAGCTTTCTTT
>-|TRBV4-1|TRBD1|TRBJ2-2
CASSLGQGNTGELFF
TGCGCCAGCAGCCTGGGACAGGGAAACACCGGGGAGCTGTTTTTT
>-|TRBV5-5|-|TRBJ2-2
CASSLRHTNTGELFF
TGTGCCAGCAGCTTGAGGCATACAAACACCGGGGAGCTGTTTTTT
>-|TRBV11-3|-|TRBJ2-5
CASSLGLTVQETQYF
TGTGCCAGCAGCTTAGGATTAACAGTCCAAGAGACCCAGTACTTC
>-|TRBV6-5|-|TRBJ1-2
CASKTRAEPFYGYTF
TGTGCCAGCAAAACTAGGGCTGAGCCCTTCTATGGCTACACCTTC
>-|TRBV30|-|TRBJ2-5
CACLKSGEKTQYF
TGTGCCTGTTTAAAGAGCGGAGAAAAGACCCAGTACTTC
>-|TRBV10-3|-|TRBJ1-1
CAISEQPGMNTEAFF
TGTGCCATCAGTGAGCAGCCGGGGATGAACACTGAAGCTTTCTTT
>-|TRBV7-2|-|TRBJ2-3
CASSPHSEIVHTDTQYF
TGTGCCAGCAGCCCCCACTCGGAAATAGTCCACACAGATACGCAGTATTTT
>-|TRBV5-1|TRBD1|TRBJ2-5
CASRLGTAQETQYF
TGCGCCAGCAGACTTGGGACAGCTCAAGAGACCCAGTACTTC
>-|TRBV30|-|TRBJ2-7
CAWRSLDGASYEQYF
TGTGCCTGGAGAAGCTTGGACGGAGCCTCCTACGAGCAGTACTTC
>once|TRBV7-8|-|TRBJ2-7
CASSLGLALFYEQYF
TGTGCCAGCAGCCTGGGCCTAGCGCTGTTCTACGAGCAGTACTTC
>-|TRBV18|-|TRBJ1-1
CASSFPLLMGRAEAFF
TGTGCCAGCTCTTTCCCCCTCCTTATGGGGCGGGCTGAAGCTTTCTTT
>-|TRBV6-5|TRBD2|TRBJ2-3
CASSWTLAGDLNF
TGTGCCAGCAGTTGGACTCTAGCGGGGGATTTGAATTTT
>-|TRBV30|-|TRBJ1-2
CAWGEELYYGYTF
TGTGCCTGGGGTGAGGAGCTATACTATGGCTACACCTTC
>-|TRBV30|-|TRBJ1-4
CAWSPTEGYEKLFF
TGTGCCTGGAGCCCGACAGAAGGCTATGAAAAACTGTTTTTT
>-|TRBV4-3|-|TRBJ2-7
CASSLENGMYEQYF
TGCGCCAGCAGCCTTGAGAACGGGATGTACGAGCAGTACTTC
>-|TRBV7-6|-|TRBJ2-1
CASSGGERSYNEQFF
TGTGCCAGCAGCGGAGGGGAAAGGTCCTACAATGAGCAGTTCTTC
>-|TRBV5-1|TRBD1|TRBJ1-1
CASSLDRKKPNTEAFF
TGCGCCAGCAGCCTGGACAGGAAAAAACCTAACACTGAAGCTTTCTTT
>-|TRBV5-1|-|TRBJ2-3
CASSSQGKETDTQYF
TGCGCCAGCAGCTCGCAGGGTAAGGAAACAGATACGCAGTATTTT
>-|TRBV7-6|-|TRBJ1-1
CASSLGMNTEAFF
TGTGCCAGCAGCTTAGGGATGAACACTGAAGCTTTCTTT
>-|TRBV29-1|-|TRBJ2-5
CSVEAGPSVETQYF
TGCAGCGTTGAAGCAGGCCCGTCCGTGGAGACCCAGTACTTC
>-|TRBV6-4|-|TRBJ2-3
CASSEEVADTQYF
TGCGCCAGCAGTGAGGAAGTCGCAGATACGCAGTATTTT
>-|TRBV19|TRBD1|TRBJ2-3
CASSPWQGVTDTQYF
TGTGCCAGCTCCCCCTGGCAGGGGGTGACAGATACGCAGTATTTT
>-|TRBV28|-|TRBJ1-5
CASSPRSTGPPQPQHF
TGTGCCAGCAGTCCCCGTAGTACAGGGCCCCCTCAGCCCCAGCATTTT
>-|TRBV30|-|TRBJ2-3
CAWTPSGDSKYF
TGTGCCTGGACCCCCTCAGGGGACTCCAAGTATTTT
>-|TRBV6-5|-|TRBJ2-7
CASRPTPWEAYEQYF
TGTGCCAGCAGGCCGACACCGTGGGAGGCCTACGAGCAGTACTTC
>-|TRBV6-4|-|TRBJ2-2
CANLSRKTGLSAGELFF
TGTGCCAACCTCAGTCGTAAAACAGGGCTAAGTGCCGGGGAGCTGTTTTTT
>-|TRBV28|-|TRBJ2-2
CATQVPGELFF
TGTGCCACCCAAGTCCCCGGGGAGCTGTTTTTT
>-|TRBV5-5|-|TRBJ1-1
CASSLRWTENTEAFF
TGTGCCAGCAGCTTGAGATGGACAGAGAACACTGAAGCTTTCTTT
>-|TRBV5-4|TRBD1|TRBJ1-3
CASSLGGQGDSGNTIYF
TGTGCCAGCAGCTTGGGAGGACAGGGTGACTCTGGAAACACCATATATTTT
>-|TRBV6-4|-|TRBJ1-5
CASSDQPGQPQHF
TGTGCCAGCAGTGACCAACCGGGGCAGCCCCAGCATTTT
>-|TRBV9|TRBD1|TRBJ1-1
CASSPGQQNTEAFF
TGTGCCAGCAGCCCGGGACAGCAGAACACTGAAGCTTTCTTT